Below are 27 T cell receptor beta chains sequenced from a single sample in a study of beta chain features in type 1 diabetes. The entirety of the isolated RNA underwent reverse transcription, so expressed TCRB transcripts were sequenced. Clones were sequenced by immunoSEQ multiplex PCR, and TCRdb holds only the in-frame ones, with some missing. The sample contains 430,000 or so clones, 9.5% to 12% of which appear only once. The sample taken for sequencing was naive CD4+ T cells from blood. These receptors all come from a woman aged 18-30 years in good health.

This clone was seen a few times. This sample also contains other DNA sequences that code for the same CDR3. The chain couples TRBV29-1 to TRBJ1-5, with D possibly being TRBD1 (6 bases). V shed 4 bases and J shed 2 bases, with 9 bases lying between them. The CDR3 spans 13 residues. Germline V gene data show CDR1 as SQVTM and CDR2 as ANQGSEA. CDR3 protein: CSVVSGGNQPQHF. DNA for the CDR3: TGCAGCGTTGTATCAGGGGGCAATCAGCCCCAGCATTTT.

This clone was counted only a few times. The rearrangement links TRBV25-1 to TRBJ2-2; perhaps TRBD2 as D (5 bases). CDR3 length equals 15 residues. Trimming cost V 6 bases and J 2 bases, with 13 bases left between them. Germline V gives CDR1 MGHDK, CDR2 SYGVNS. The CDR3 loop is CASRERSTNTGELFF. CDR3 sequence (DNA): TGTGCCAGCAGGGAGCGGAGTACTAACACCGGGGAGCTGTTTTTT. The full variable domain, rest sourced from reference TRBV25-1 and TRBJ2-2, is EADIYQTPRYLVIGTGKKITLECSQTMGHDKMYWYQQDPGMELHLIHYSYGVNSTEKGDLSSESTVSRIRTEHFPLTLESARPSHTSQYLCASRERSTNTGELFFGEGSRLTVL.

The J gene is TRBJ2-5, the V gene TRBV27; the match to TRBD2 covers 9 bases. This CDR3 spans 15 amino acids. Germline V gene lookup returns CDR1 MNHEY and CDR2 SMNVEV (reference sequence). Trimming removed 6 bases from V and 1 base from J; junction bases left unmatched: 6. The CDR3 DNA follows: TGTGCCAGCAGCAGACTAGCGGTTACCCAAGAGACCCAGTACTTC. Translated, it gives CASSRLAVTQETQYF.

The rearrangement uses TRBV5-1 and TRBJ1-1; D is possibly TRBD1 (5 bases). The V end lost 5 bases, the J end lost 3 bases, and 11 bases lay between the germline ends. The CDR3 runs 13 residues. Germline lookup yields CDR1 SGHRS and CDR2 YFSETQ. CDR3 loop: CASRKGTDTEAFF. The CDR3 bases are TGCGCCAGCAGGAAAGGGACGGACACTGAAGCTTTCTTT.

V is TRBV15 and J is TRBJ2-3; possibly TRBD1 for D (6 bases). The germline V and J ends were trimmed by 0 bases and 1 base, with 11 bases remaining between them. The CDR3 extends over 16 amino acids. Germline V CDR1 and CDR2: LNHNV, YYDKDF (reference sequence). CDR3 nucleotide sequence: TGTGCCACCAGCAGAGATAAGGGGGTTGGCACAGATACGCAGTATTTT. Its protein product is CATSRDKGVGTDTQYF.

The table lists this clone with a few counts. J is TRBJ2-6 and V is TRBV19, with D perhaps TRBD1 (5 bases). The germline gives CDR1 LNHDA, CDR2 SQIVND (reference sequence). This CDR3 has 16 residues. Trimming left V 7 bases short and J 7 bases short, with 20 bases between. CDR3 coding DNA: TGTGCCAGTACCCTAACGGCGGTCAGGGCCGCCAACGTCCTGACTTTC. It codes for CASTLTAVRAANVLTF. Full variable domain (missing parts from reference TRBV19 and TRBJ2-6): DGGITQSPKYLFRKEGQNVTLSCEQNLNHDAMYWYRQDPGQGLRLIYYSQIVNDFQKGDIAEGYSVSREKKESFPLTVTSAQKNPTAFYLCASTLTAVRAANVLTFGAGSRLTVL.

At least ten counts were recorded for this clone. The rearrangement links TRBV29-1 to TRBJ1-1; D is uncertain. The CDR3 has 13 residues. Germline V CDR1 and CDR2: SQVTM, ANQGSEA. V was shortened by 4 bases and J by 2 bases, with 11 bases between the two germline ends. CDR3: CSVGRGGNTEAFF. CDR3 in DNA: TGCAGCGTTGGTCGTGGTGGAAACACTGAAGCTTTCTTT.

This chain joins TRBV9 and TRBJ2-1; either TRBD1 or TRBD2 may fit D (5 bases each). The CDR3 totals 18 residues. Deletions cut 4 bases from V and 7 bases from J, with 27 bases between. CDR1 and CDR2 from the germline V gene are SGDLS and YYNGEE. The CDR3 loop is CASSTYRDPGAAGNEQFF. DNA of the CDR3: TGTGCCAGCAGCACATACCGGGACCCCGGTGCGGCGGGTAATGAGCAGTTCTTC. Full variable domain (missing parts from reference TRBV9 and TRBJ2-1): DSGVTQTPKHLITATGQRVTLRCSPRSGDLSVYWYQQSLDQGLQFLIQYYNGEERAKGNILERFSAQQFPDLHSELNLSSLELGDSALYFCASSTYRDPGAAGNEQFFGPGTRLTVL.

This chain joins TRBV7-9 and TRBJ2-1; 8 nucleotides align to TRBD2. The length of the CDR3 is 16 residues. The V segment lost 3 bases and the J segment 7 bases; nucleotides outside the gene matches: 11. Per the germline V gene, CDR1 is SEHNR and CDR2 is FQNEAQ (reference sequence). The DNA for the CDR3 is TGTGCCAGCAGCTTTACGCTAGCGGGCCCGGAGAATGAGCAGTTCTTC. Encoded protein: CASSFTLAGPENEQFF.

Remarks on this clone: This sample also contains other DNA sequences that code for the same CDR3. The CDR3 reads CASSQDRWETQYF. Written as DNA, the CDR3 is TGCGCCAGCAGCCAAGATAGGTGGGAGACCCAGTACTTC. This chain uses TRBV4-3 with TRBJ2-5; D unresolved. Germline V CDR1 and CDR2: LGHNA, YSLEER. Trimming removed 0 bases from V and 5 bases from J, with 7 bases in between. The CDR3 is 13 amino acids.

The chain combines TRBV9 with TRBJ1-6; 8 nucleotides match TRBD1. Germline lookup yields CDR1 SGDLS and CDR2 YYNGEE. CDR3 length: 15 amino acids. J gave up 8 bases and V 3 bases, and 7 bases lay outside the gene matches. CDR3 residues: CASSASGTGDSPLHF. CDR3 DNA sequence: TGTGCCAGCAGCGCCTCCGGGACAGGTGATTCACCCCTCCACTTT.

The rearrangement uses TRBV4-3 and TRBJ2-1; D remains ambiguous. The V gene's germline CDR1 is LGHNA and CDR2 YSLEER. V lost 0 bases and J lost 0, with 9 bases in between. This CDR3 is 16 amino acids long. The CDR3 DNA reads as TGCGCCAGCAGCCAAGATCTCGTCGGCTCCTACAATGAGCAGTTCTTC. The encoded protein is CASSQDLVGSYNEQFF.

This clone was seen more than once but under ten times. Within the sample, other DNA sequences also encode this same CDR3. This sequence joins TRBV20-1 and TRBJ2-5; D remains ambiguous. This CDR3 comprises 10 residues. V dropped 4 bases and J dropped 7 bases, with 7 bases sitting between them. Looked up from germline, CDR1 is DFQATT and CDR2 is SNEGSKA (reference sequence). CDR3 sequence: CSAILGTQYF. CDR3 coding DNA: TGCAGTGCTATTCTGGGGACCCAGTACTTC.

This clone occurred a few times. V is TRBV4-2 and J is TRBJ2-7, with 7 bases aligning to TRBD1. Trimming cost V 1 base and J 3 bases; bases outside gene matches: 3. CDR3 length equals 14 residues. The germline CDR1 and CDR2 sequences are LGHNA and YNFKEQ. The CDR3 protein is CASSQARQGYEQYF. The DNA for the CDR3 is TGTGCCAGCAGCCAAGCGAGACAGGGCTACGAGCAGTACTTC.

This chain joins TRBV5-6 and TRBJ2-7; D not resolved. Germline assignment: CDR1 SGHDT and CDR2 YYEEEE. The CDR3 runs to 15 residues. With 4 bases removed from V and 3 bases from J, the gap between germline ends came to 17 bases. CDR3 DNA: TGTGCCAGCAGCGCCTTTAATGTGGGGAACTACGAGCAGTACTTC. Translating it yields CASSAFNVGNYEQYF.

The V gene is TRBV4-3, the J gene TRBJ1-3; D is unclear. CDR1 is LGHNA and CDR2 is YSLEER in the germline V gene. This CDR3 region has 15 residues. The germline V and J ends were trimmed by 1 base and 4 bases, with 11 bases remaining between them. As DNA, the CDR3 is TGCGCCAGCAGCCAAGGAGGGTCTTACGGAAACACCATATATTTT. It is translated as CASSQGGSYGNTIYF.

The chain uses TRBV5-4 and TRBJ2-7; 7 bases match TRBD1. V was clipped by 0 bases and J by 3 bases; unmatched bases: 6. Germline V CDR1 and CDR2: SGHNT, YYREEE (reference sequence). This CDR3 contains 15 residues. DNA of the CDR3: TGTGCCAGCAGCTTGGGACAGGGTATAAGCTACGAGCAGTACTTC. This gives the protein CASSLGQGISYEQYF.

This clone was detected a few times. This chain links TRBV7-2 with TRBJ2-5; 14 bases are a match to TRBD2. Germline V gives CDR1 SGHTA, CDR2 FQGNSA. The trim removed 8 bases at V and 5 bases at J, leaving 10 bases unmatched. This CDR3 comprises 16 residues. Written as DNA, the CDR3 is TGTGCCAGCGTCCCGACTAGCGGGGGGGCATTGGAGACCCAGTACTTC. It specifies CASVPTSGGALETQYF.

This clone has more than one count but fewer than ten. The chain joins TRBV28 to TRBJ2-1; D gene unclear. CDR3 size: 11 residues. Per the germline V gene, CDR1 is MDHEN and CDR2 is SYDVKM. V shed 4 bases and J shed 14 bases, with 12 bases lying between them. Here the CDR3 reads CASSSSLWEFF. As DNA, the CDR3 is TGTGCCAGCAGTTCTTCCCTTTGGGAGTTCTTC.

CDR3 amino acids: CASSVTGRSEAFF. DNA for the CDR3: TGTGCCAGCAGCGTAACAGGGAGGTCTGAAGCTTTCTTT. The chain links TRBV9 to TRBJ1-1; tentative D call: TRBD1 (6 bases). Trimming left V 1 base short and J 6 bases short, with 10 bases between. The CDR3 sequence is 13 residues long. Germline lookup yields CDR1 SGDLS and CDR2 YYNGEE. Full variable domain (rest looked up from reference TRBV9 and TRBJ1-1): DSGVTQTPKHLITATGQRVTLRCSPRSGDLSVYWYQQSLDQGLQFLIQYYNGEERAKGNILERFSAQQFPDLHSELNLSSLELGDSALYFCASSVTGRSEAFFGQGTRLTVV.

This clone was found a few times. The chain couples TRBV7-2 to TRBJ1-5; D might be TRBD1 (6 bases). This CDR3 spans 15 amino acids. Trimming cost V 2 bases and J 2 bases, with 10 bases left between them. Germline V lookup: CDR1 SGHTA, CDR2 FQGNSA. The DNA for the CDR3 is TGTGCCAGCAGCTTACGTACAGGGCGCAATCAGCCCCAGCATTTT. Encoded protein: CASSLRTGRNQPQHF.

The V gene is TRBV7-9, the J gene TRBJ2-7, with D unresolved. This CDR3 has 15 amino acids. Germline V gives CDR1 SEHNR, CDR2 FQNEAQ (reference sequence). Trimming shortened V by 8 bases and J by 0 bases, and 17 bases separated the two germline ends. The CDR3 here is CASPPDGVASYEQYV. The CDR3 nucleotides are TGTGCCAGCCCCCCGGATGGAGTGGCCTCCTACGAGCAGTACGTC.

V and J are TRBV4-3 and TRBJ2-3, with 8 bases aligning to TRBD2. V dropped 4 bases and J dropped 1; count of bases not matched to a gene: 4. This CDR3 is 15 amino acids long. Per the germline V gene, CDR1 is LGHNA and CDR2 is YSLEER. This CDR3 reads CASSLETSGTDTQYF. DNA for the CDR3: TGCGCCAGCAGCCTCGAGACTAGCGGCACAGATACGCAGTATTTT.

This clone was seen only a few times. The genes are TRBV2 and TRBJ1-5, with D tentatively TRBD1 (5 bases). The CDR3 has 15 residues. Deletions cut 7 bases from V and 4 bases from J, with 17 bases between. Germline V gives CDR1 SNHLY, CDR2 FYNNEI. As DNA, the CDR3 is TGTGCCAGCAACCTCCGGCGGGAGGGGAATCAGCCCCAGCATTTT. The encoded protein is CASNLRREGNQPQHF.

This clone has more than one count but fewer than ten. This rearrangement joins TRBV7-2 to TRBJ2-7, with D possibly being TRBD1 or TRBD2 (5 bases each). CDR1 SGHTA and CDR2 FQGNSA come from the germline V gene. V was clipped by 5 bases and J by 9 bases, with 29 bases between them. The CDR3 sequence is 17 residues long. DNA for the CDR3: TGTGCCAGCAGCCGAGGATACCCGGAAGAGTTGGGGACGGGGCAGTACTTC. Translating gives CASSRGYPEELGTGQYF.

This clone has just a few counts. The chain combines TRBV19 with TRBJ1-5; TRBD1 matches 9 bases. This CDR3 is 16 amino acids long. Germline CDR1 and CDR2: LNHDA and SQIVND (reference sequence). J gave up 3 bases and V 5 bases, and 8 bases lay outside the gene matches. The CDR3 bases are TGTGCCAGTAGTTTCACCGGGACAGGGTTCAATCAGCCCCAGCATTTT. Translating gives CASSFTGTGFNQPQHF.

This clone was seen a handful of times. The chain carries TRBV11-3 and TRBJ2-1; 8 bases are shared with TRBD2. Germline V gene sequence: CDR1 SGHNT, CDR2 YENEEA. Trimming cost V 5 bases and J 6 bases; bases outside gene matches: 12. This CDR3 has 16 amino acids. CDR3 protein: CASSVVAGRNSNEQFF. DNA for the CDR3: TGTGCCAGCAGCGTGGTAGCGGGGAGGAATAGCAATGAGCAGTTCTTC.